This T cell receptor (beta chain) was obtained from a study of cytomegalovirus exposure and HLA in healthy donors. General study results and limits: The study designated some 180 TCR beta chains cytomegalovirus-associated.

The protocol was immunoSEQ multiplex PCR, while the TCRdb copy is restricted to in-frame clones and leaves out a portion. Here the sample spans over 200,000 clones, about 90% being singletons. Points on this clone: The antigen is undetermined.

The sequence derives from a woman younger than 35 in good health and CMV-seronegative. The sample was PBMCs.

The CDR3 loop reads CASGPGTGVSPLHF. The DNA for the CDR3 is TGCGCCAGCGGACCCGGGACAGGGGTTTCACCCCTCCACTTT. The chain carries TRBV10-1 and TRBJ1-6, with 10 bases fitting TRBD1. Germline CDR1 reads WNHNN; CDR2 reads SYGVQD (reference sequence). This CDR3 has 14 residues. The ends lost 8 bases at V and 9 bases at J; junction bases unmatched: 7.